These 7 T cell receptor beta chains share one sample of origin, sequenced in a study of Graves' ophthalmopathy and Graves' hyperthyroidism. Amplification of the TCR beta CDR3 regions used RNA transcripts (as template). First-round RT-PCR with HTBI primers preceded a second-round multiplex PCR. TCRdb recomputed calls from the multiplex PCR reads with MiXCR, one row per CDR3 protein. Of 650,000 to 800,000 distinct CDR3 sequences in the sample, just over 40% are singletons; the top ten hold 3% to 3.5%. Sequencing was performed on peripheral blood. The receptor source for this set is an adult man with Graves' ophthalmopathy.

With regard to this clonotype: A much larger clonotype is one base distant, so this may be a read error. The V gene is TRBV11-1, the J gene TRBJ2-7; D may be TRBD1 (6 bases). Germline lookup yields CDR1 SGHAT and CDR2 FQDESV (reference sequence). Trimming left V 3 bases short and J 3 bases short, with 15 bases between. This CDR3 comprises 15 residues. The CDR3 region has the DNA TGTGCCAGCAGCTTTAACCACAGGGAATTCTACGAGCAGTACTTC. It translates to CASSFNHREFYEQYF.

This clonotype was detected many times. The CDR3 DNA sequence: TGCGCCAGCAGCCAGCCGGGACTAGAGACCGAGCAGTACTTC. Translated, it gives CASSQPGLETEQYF. The genes are TRBV5-1 and TRBJ2-7, with 8 bases identical to TRBD2. CDR1 and CDR2 from the germline V gene are SGHRS and YFSETQ. This CDR3 comprises 14 residues. Trimming cost V 4 bases and J 6 bases; bases outside gene matches: 9.

At least ten counts were recorded for this clonotype. CDR3 in amino acids: CSAEARDTQYF. CDR3 DNA: TGCAGTGCGGAAGCCCGAGATACGCAGTATTTT. The V gene is TRBV20-1, the J gene TRBJ2-3, with unresolved D. CDR3 length: 11 residues. The V gene lost 6 bases and the J gene lost 5 bases, with 9 bases spanning the gap. CDR1 is DFQATT and CDR2 is SNEGSKA in the germline V gene (reference sequence).

In its sample, this clonotype was seen many times. The chain combines TRBV20-1 with TRBJ2-7, with D perhaps given as TRBD1 or TRBD2 (5 bases each). This CDR3 has 14 residues. V lost 7 bases, J lost 1 base, and 17 bases lay in between. CDR1 and CDR2 from the germline V gene are DFQATT and SNEGSKA (reference sequence). The CDR3 DNA reads TGCAGTGTCGGACCGGGACGGCGGTCCTACGAGCAGTACTTC. Its translation is CSVGPGRRSYEQYF.

As regards this clonotype: The junction and the germline gene differ at one end; a read error may be behind it. V gene TRBV24-1 combines with J gene TRBJ2-2; D remains ambiguous. There are 14 residues in the CDR3. Germline loops: CDR1 KGHDR, CDR2 SFDVKD. CDR3 sequence reads: CASSDLLDAGELFF. The CDR3 DNA reads TGTGCCAGCAGTGATTTGCTTGACGCCGGGGAGCTGTTTTTT.

The chain has TRBV12-5 and TRBJ2-6; D is undetermined. Between the trimmed V and J ends, which lost 3 bases and 2 bases, there was a span of 26 bases. The CDR3 sequence is 21 residues long. Germline V lookup: CDR1 LGHNT, CDR2 FRNRAP. Here the CDR3 DNA reads TGTGCTAGTGGTTTCGACCGCAAGACTGAATCCCAGGCCCCTGGGGCCAACGTCCTGACTTTC. Its translation is CASGFDRKTESQAPGANVLTF.

In regard to this clonotype: Since the CDR3 does not end with the conserved phenylalanine or tryptophan, this likely comes from a read error. The chain employs TRBV19 and TRBJ1-5, with 9 bases that match TRBD1. The germline V gene has CDR1 LNHDA and CDR2 SQIVND (reference sequence). The length of the CDR3 is 14 residues. V shed 7 bases and J 2 bases; nucleotides not matched to a gene: 3. The CDR3 bases are TGTGCCAGTAAGGGACAGGGTGGCAATCAGCCCCAGCATCTT. Protein: CASKGQGGNQPQHL.